This record looks at one T cell receptor (beta chain) sequence and its context. The sample belongs to a study of blood T cell repertoires in COVID-19. Measured with immunoSEQ multiplex PCR; TCRdb has only the in-frame clones, and not every one. The sample has 130,000 to 150,000 clones, roughly 86% seen once. The CDR3 has 14 residues. The germline CDR1 and CDR2 sequences are MNHEY and SMNVEV (reference sequence). Trimming removed 10 bases from V and 4 bases from J; junction bases left unmatched: 10. This chain joins TRBV27 and TRBJ2-5; 9 bases fit TRBD1. The sequence was collected from a man in his fifties with active or convalescent COVID-19. The sequencing sample was made of peripheral blood. The CDR3 nucleotides are TGTGCCACCATGCAACAGGGGGCGCGAGAGACCCAGTACTTC. This codes for CATMQQGARETQYF.